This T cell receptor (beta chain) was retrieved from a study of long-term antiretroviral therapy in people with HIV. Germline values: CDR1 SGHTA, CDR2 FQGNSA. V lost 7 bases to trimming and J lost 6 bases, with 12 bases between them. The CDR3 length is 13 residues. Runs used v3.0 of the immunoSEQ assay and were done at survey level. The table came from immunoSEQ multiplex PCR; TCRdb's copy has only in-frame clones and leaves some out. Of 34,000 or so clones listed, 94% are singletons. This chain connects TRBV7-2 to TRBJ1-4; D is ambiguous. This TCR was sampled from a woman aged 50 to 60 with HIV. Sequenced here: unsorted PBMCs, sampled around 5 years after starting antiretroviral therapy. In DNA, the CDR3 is TGTGCCAGCACAGTGAGGGCGGATGAAAAACTGTTTTTT. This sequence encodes CASTVRADEKLFF.